This T cell receptor beta chain was recovered during a study of T cells in Graves' hyperthyroidism and ophthalmopathy (dated by TCRdb to the late 2010s). The study in broad terms: Peripheral blood was collected at initial diagnosis, before any treatment. To identify distinguishing TCR V-J signatures, a discovery cohort of 100 or so patients was used, comprising 40 to 45 with Graves' ophthalmopathy and 55 to 65 with stable Graves' hyperthyroidism. Prospective prediction of ophthalmopathy was tested in an independent validation cohort of fewer than 20 hyperthyroidism patients and 17 patients who later progressed to ophthalmopathy. The 100 discovery patients were randomly divided into training and test sets at a 7:3 ratio. The study also compared thyroid tissue and blood T-cell repertoires from a handful of Graves' hyperthyroidism patients. Once sampling was done, hyperthyroidism patients were given methimazole at a starting dose of 30 mg daily, whereas ophthalmopathy patients were given high-dose intravenous methylprednisolone. The paper reports TCR Vbeta CDR3 sequencing of some 140 peripheral blood samples: 40 to 45 ophthalmopathy, fewer than 85 hyperthyroidism and some 17 progressor patients. General conclusions and limits of the study: Sample size was not statistically predetermined, and investigators were not blinded to group allocation. Blood samples also contained most of the expanded thyroid clonotypes (frequency above 0.001), which suggests that blood repertoires may reflect thyroid immune responses. In validation, progression to ophthalmopathy was predicted by the model with nearly 71% sensitivity and 72% to 85% specificity, a median of roughly 6.4 months before onset. A 13 V-J signature model separated ophthalmopathy from stable hyperthyroidism, with 87.88% sensitivity and 81% to 83% specificity in cross-validation and 80%/75% in testing.

Hyperthyroidism patients were newly diagnosed, had a disease duration of under 2 months, and were aged 18 to 65 years. Patients with uncontrolled infections, other autoimmune diseases, pregnancy or lactation were excluded. Diagnoses relied on clinical symptoms, serum thyroxine and TRAb, thyroid ultrasound and orbital computed tomography. Blood from progressor patients was collected at the time of first diagnosis with hyperthyroidism, before any ophthalmopathy symptoms had appeared. PBMCs were isolated from about 10 ml of fresh peripheral blood by Ficoll-Paque density gradient centrifugation. Progressor patients were first diagnosed with Graves' hyperthyroidism and then developed ophthalmopathy during follow-up. Total RNA was extracted with Trizol reagent, and quality was checked on an Agilent 2100 Bioanalyzer. The TCR beta CDR3 regions were amplified from RNA transcripts. A first-round RT-PCR of the TCR CDR3 used the HTBI primer set with the Qiagen OneStep RT-PCR kit. Libraries were constructed in a second round of multiplex PCR, after which size selection and purification were carried out. Libraries were sequenced paired-end with 100 bp reads on an Illumina HiSeq2000. Concerning the study's data processing: SOAPnuke was used to process the raw data, removing reads that contained adapters or uncalled bases, had a mean Phred below 15, or lacked an exact match to the constant primer or identifier. High-quality paired reads were merged with COPE v1.2.5, and unique nucleotide sequences were defined as clonotypes. MiTCR v1.1 was used to align clonotypes to the IMGT TRBV, TRBD and TRBJ reference segments. Analysis was restricted to V-J combinations with a frequency above 0.0001, which covered roughly 99% of repertoires. A TCS score was defined as the ratio between F50 (clonal expansion) and ExV (chaos), using BLOSUM62-based TCRdist between CDR3 peptides within each V-J. Welch's t-statistics and random forest reduced some 510 V-J features to fewer than 15, which were used in a naive Bayes classifier (R e1071). TCRdb redid the processing of the public reads, applying fastp at Q25 and MiXCR, and retained in-frame beta chains. Records with the same CDR3 protein are collapsed into one entry carrying the most frequent genes and DNA. The V and J calls and clone size come from TCRdb's table, not from the authors' own analysis. The sample table holds some 600,000 distinct CDR3 sequences, of which 14% were seen once. The leading ten clones occupy 5.5% to 7.5% of the sample.

To note about this clonotype: Its binding antigen is unknown. No clone much larger than this one lies a single base away; base qualities are absent.

Specimen: blood. The TCR sequence derives from a woman aged 25 to 45 with Graves' hyperthyroidism that later progressed to Graves' ophthalmopathy.

The DNA reads TGTGCCAGCAGTTACCAATCGGGGGAGCTGTTTTTT. Its protein is CASSYQSGELFF. The sequence is built from TRBV6-5 and TRBJ2-2; the D gene is not confidently resolved. The CDR1 and CDR2 encoded by the germline V gene are MNHEY and SVGAGI. Relative to germline, V is 2 bases shorter and J is 8 bases shorter, with 6 bases between their ends. From the cysteine up to the phenylalanine, the CDR3 has a length of 12 residues. This entry keeps only the CDR3 DNA: 36 bases, framed from base 1.